These 19 T cell receptor beta chains share one sample of origin, sequenced in a study of radiotherapy plus CTLA-4 blockade in lung cancer. The protocol was immunoSEQ multiplex PCR, while the TCRdb copy is restricted to in-frame clones and leaves out a portion. This table has fewer than 45,000 clones, approximately 85% appearing once. The material sequenced was peripheral blood, taken from a patient treated with radiotherapy plus ipilimumab. Receptors were obtained from a human donor with non-small cell lung cancer who had stable disease on radiotherapy plus ipilimumab.

The chain employs TRBV27 and TRBJ2-1; 7 positions agree with TRBD2. This CDR3 region has 14 residues. V gave up 7 bases and J gave up 4 bases; unmatched junction bases: 7. Germline assignment: CDR1 MNHEY and CDR2 SMNVEV (reference sequence). The CDR3 DNA reads as TGTGCCAGCATCCCAAGCGGGAAGTACAATGAGCAGTTCTTC. Amino acid sequence: CASIPSGKYNEQFF.

The chain has TRBV5-1 and TRBJ2-4; perhaps TRBD2 as D (6 bases). V dropped 0 bases and J dropped 6 bases, with 16 bases sitting between them. Germline CDR1 reads SGHRS; CDR2 reads YFSETQ. The CDR3 totals 16 residues. DNA for the CDR3: TGCGCCAGCAGCTTGGTGGGGACGGGGGTAGGAAACATTCAGTACTTC. The encoded protein is CASSLVGTGVGNIQYF.

This chain joins TRBV30 and TRBJ1-1; D is uncertain. CDR1 and CDR2 from the germline V gene are GTSNPN and SVGIG (reference sequence). The V end lost 7 bases, the J end lost 1 base, and 13 bases lay between the germline ends. There are 13 residues in the CDR3. CDR3 sequence reads: CAFTNVANTEAFF. Here the CDR3 DNA reads TGTGCCTTCACCAACGTGGCGAACACTGAAGCTTTCTTT.

This chain links TRBV19 with TRBJ2-7; 8 bases fit TRBD2. Germline CDR1 reads LNHDA; CDR2 reads SQIVND (reference sequence). The CDR3 covers 15 residues. Trimming removed 3 bases from V and 3 bases from J; junction bases left unmatched: 7. CDR3 nucleotides: TGTGCCAGTAGTATGGGGCGGGAGGCCGTCTACGAGCAGTACTTC. It encodes CASSMGREAVYEQYF.

This sequence joins TRBV7-8 and TRBJ2-3; 14 nucleotides match TRBD2. J gave up 0 bases and V 1 base, and 3 bases lay outside the gene matches. The CDR3 is 18 residues long. Germline V gene data show CDR1 as SGHVS and CDR2 as FQNEAQ. CDR3 sequence (DNA): TGTGCCAGCAGCTTAGGACTAGCGGGAGGGCTTAGCACAGATACGCAGTATTTT. Its protein product is CASSLGLAGGLSTDTQYF.

The chain joins TRBV30 to TRBJ2-1; 7 positions agree with TRBD1. The CDR3 runs 13 residues. V shed 5 bases and J 5 bases; nucleotides not matched to a gene: 6. The germline V gene has CDR1 GTSNPN and CDR2 SVGIG (reference sequence). The CDR3 reads CAWGTDINNEQFF. In DNA, the CDR3 is TGTGCCTGGGGGACAGATATTAACAATGAGCAGTTCTTC.

The table lists this clone with a count of one. The genes are TRBV5-4 and TRBJ2-1; TRBD2 matches at 10 bases. The CDR3 consists of 14 residues. Losses at the gene ends were 2 bases for V and 10 bases for J; bases not matched to a gene: 6. The germline V gene encodes CDR1 SGHNT and CDR2 YYREEE (reference sequence). CDR3 protein: CASSLSSGRVEQFF. The CDR3 DNA sequence: TGTGCCAGCAGCTTATCTAGCGGGAGAGTAGAGCAGTTCTTC.

The V and J genes are TRBV4-1 and TRBJ1-1; 8 bases fit TRBD1. Trimming cost V 5 bases and J 6 bases; bases outside gene matches: 5. Germline lookup yields CDR1 MGHRA and CDR2 YSYEKL. This CDR3 spans 13 amino acids. DNA of the CDR3: TGCGCCAGCAGCTCCAGGGGGCGGGCTGAAGCTTTCTTT. Its translation is CASSSRGRAEAFF.

This clone came up once. The V gene is TRBV28, the J gene TRBJ2-1; 7 bases map to TRBD1. The J segment lost 1 base and the V segment lost 7 bases, leaving 4 bases of the junction unmatched. CDR1 and CDR2 from the germline V gene are MDHEN and SYDVKM. The CDR3 runs to 14 residues. The CDR3 DNA reads as TGTGCCAGCACACCAGGGGGATCCTACAATGAGCAGTTCTTC. Translating gives CASTPGGSYNEQFF.

The rearrangement joins TRBV9 to TRBJ2-7; perhaps TRBD2 as D (5 bases). In germline, CDR1 is SGDLS, CDR2 YYNGEE. The ends were cut back, 1 base at V and 5 bases at J, with 13 bases in the middle. This CDR3 is built from 14 residues. In DNA form, the CDR3 reads TGTGCCAGCAGCGTAAAAGCTAGCATCGACGAGCAGTACTTC. Translating it yields CASSVKASIDEQYF.

The chain uses TRBV4-1 and TRBJ2-1; possible D gene TRBD2, 5 bases. Germline V gene lookup returns CDR1 MGHRA and CDR2 YSYEKL. Between the trimmed V and J ends, which lost 1 base and 9 bases, there was a span of 22 bases. The CDR3 sequence is 17 residues long. The CDR3 DNA is TGCGCCAGCAGCCAAGTTAACATCCTAGCTCCTGAGGGTGAGCAGTTCTTC. It translates to CASSQVNILAPEGEQFF.

This clone was counted between two and nine times. V and J are TRBV27 and TRBJ1-4, with D tentatively TRBD1 (5 bases). The ends were cut back, 7 bases at V and 6 bases at J, with 9 bases in the middle. The CDR3 contains 12 residues. Germline CDR1 and CDR2: MNHEY and SMNVEV (reference sequence). The CDR3 region has the DNA TGTGCCAGCAAAGGGGCTTATGAAAAACTGTTTTTT. This sequence encodes CASKGAYEKLFF.

The V gene is TRBV9, the J gene TRBJ1-3; no definite D call. The CDR3 has 14 amino acids. Trimming left V 2 bases short and J 0 bases short, with 6 bases between. Germline CDR1 is SGDLS and CDR2 is YYNGEE. The CDR3 spells CASSVQDSGNTIYF. In DNA, the CDR3 is TGTGCCAGCAGCGTGCAGGACTCTGGAAACACCATATATTTT.

The V and J genes are TRBV18 and TRBJ1-1; tentatively, D is TRBD1 (5 bases). Trimming pared 3 bases from V and 6 bases from J, leaving 14 bases between. This CDR3 has 14 residues. Germline-derived CDR1 and CDR2 are KGHSH and LQKENI. The CDR3: CASSPGWGVAEAFF. The DNA for the CDR3 is TGTGCCAGCTCACCGGGGTGGGGGGTGGCTGAAGCTTTCTTT. Full variable domain (remainder filled in from reference TRBV18 and TRBJ1-1): NAGVMQNPRHLVRRRGQEARLRCSPMKGHSHVYWYRQLPEEGLKFMVYLQKENIIDESGMPKERFSAEFPKEGPSILRIQQVVRGDSAAYFCASSPGWGVAEAFFGQGTRLTVV.

Only one count was recorded for this clone. The V gene is TRBV7-8, the J gene TRBJ1-1; D may be TRBD1 (6 bases). V lost 5 bases, J lost 5 bases, and 12 bases lay in between. Looked up from germline, CDR1 is SGHVS and CDR2 is FQNEAQ. The length of the CDR3 is 13 residues. The CDR3 reads CASSRTQGTEAFF. The CDR3 nucleotides are TGTGCCAGCAGCCGAACCCAGGGGACTGAAGCTTTCTTT. The whole variable domain, filled in from reference TRBV7-8 and TRBJ1-1, reads GAGVSQSPRYKVAKRGQDVALRCDPISGHVSLFWYQQALGQGPEFLTYFQNEAQLDKSGLPSDRFFAERPEGSVSTLKIQRTQQEDSAVYLCASSRTQGTEAFFGQGTRLTVV.

This clone occurred a few times. This rearrangement joins TRBV6-6 to TRBJ1-2; D not certain. The CDR3 runs to 12 residues. Trimming pared 6 bases from V and 7 bases from J, leaving 12 bases between. Germline V gene lookup returns CDR1 MNHNY and CDR2 SVGAGI (reference sequence). The CDR3 region is CASSVRQGGYTF. The CDR3 DNA reads TGTGCCAGCAGCGTCCGACAAGGTGGCTACACCTTC.

V gene TRBV10-3 combines with J gene TRBJ2-1, with D perhaps TRBD2 (6 bases). The CDR3 runs 14 residues. V gave up 4 bases and J gave up 6 bases, with 13 bases separating them. Per the germline V gene, CDR1 is ENHRY and CDR2 is SYGVKD. CDR3 sequence reads: CAISAGVQPNEQFF. Written as DNA, the CDR3 is TGTGCCATCAGTGCGGGAGTTCAGCCCAATGAGCAGTTCTTC.

This chain connects TRBV29-1 to TRBJ1-1, with 7 bases matching TRBD1. The CDR3 is 11 amino acids. The J segment lost 4 bases and the V segment lost 7 bases, leaving 3 bases of the junction unmatched. Germline loops: CDR1 SQVTM, CDR2 ANQGSEA. CDR3 nucleotides: TGCAGCGCTGACAGGGCCACTGAAGCTTTCTTT. As protein: CSADRATEAFF.

This chain joins TRBV19 and TRBJ1-5, with 9 bases matching TRBD1. Looked up from germline, CDR1 is LNHDA and CDR2 is SQIVND (reference sequence). After removal of 6 bases from V and 7 bases from J, the junction contained 10 bases not matched to a gene. The length of the CDR3 is 15 residues. Here the CDR3 reads CASRRDRVGKQPQHF. CDR3 coding DNA: TGTGCCAGTAGGAGGGACAGGGTTGGTAAACAGCCCCAGCATTTT.